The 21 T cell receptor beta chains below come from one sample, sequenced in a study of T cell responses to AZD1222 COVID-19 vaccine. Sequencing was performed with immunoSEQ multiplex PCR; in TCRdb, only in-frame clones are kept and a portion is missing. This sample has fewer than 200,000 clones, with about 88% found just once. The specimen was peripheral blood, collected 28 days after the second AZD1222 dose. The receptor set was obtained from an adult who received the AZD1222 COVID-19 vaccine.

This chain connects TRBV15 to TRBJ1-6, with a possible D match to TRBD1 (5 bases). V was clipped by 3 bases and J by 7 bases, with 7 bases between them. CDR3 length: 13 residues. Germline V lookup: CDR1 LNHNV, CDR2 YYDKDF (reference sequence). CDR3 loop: CATSRGRNSPLHF. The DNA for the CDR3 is TGTGCCACCAGCAGGGGACGGAATTCACCCCTCCACTTT.

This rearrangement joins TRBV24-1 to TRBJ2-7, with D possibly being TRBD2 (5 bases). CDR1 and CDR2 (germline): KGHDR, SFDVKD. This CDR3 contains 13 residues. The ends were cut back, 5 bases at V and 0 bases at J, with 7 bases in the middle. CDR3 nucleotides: TGTGCCACCAGTGGAGGGAACTCCTACGAGCAGTACTTC. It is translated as CATSGGNSYEQYF.

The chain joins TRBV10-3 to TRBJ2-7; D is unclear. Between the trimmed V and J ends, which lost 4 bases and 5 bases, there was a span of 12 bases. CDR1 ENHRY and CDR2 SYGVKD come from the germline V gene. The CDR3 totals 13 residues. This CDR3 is CAISVEGNHEQYF. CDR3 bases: TGTGCCATCAGTGTCGAAGGGAATCACGAGCAGTACTTC.

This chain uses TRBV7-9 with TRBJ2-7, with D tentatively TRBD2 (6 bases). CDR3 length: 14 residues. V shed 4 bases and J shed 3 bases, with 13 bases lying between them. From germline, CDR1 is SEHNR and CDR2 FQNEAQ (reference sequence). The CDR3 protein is CASSSGTLDYEQYF. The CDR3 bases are TGTGCCAGCAGCTCCGGGACTTTAGACTACGAGCAGTACTTC.

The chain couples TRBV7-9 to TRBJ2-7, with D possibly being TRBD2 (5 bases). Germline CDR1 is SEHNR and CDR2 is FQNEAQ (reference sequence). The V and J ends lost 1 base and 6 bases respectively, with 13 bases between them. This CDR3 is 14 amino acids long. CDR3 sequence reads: CASSLDSTMGEQYF. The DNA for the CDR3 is TGTGCCAGCAGCTTAGATTCGACTATGGGCGAGCAGTACTTC.

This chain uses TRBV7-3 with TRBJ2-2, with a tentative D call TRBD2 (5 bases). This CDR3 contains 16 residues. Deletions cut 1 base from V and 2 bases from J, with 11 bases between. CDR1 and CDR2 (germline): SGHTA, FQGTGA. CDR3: CASSLIGGPNTGELFF. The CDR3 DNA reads TGTGCCAGCAGCTTAATCGGAGGACCCAACACCGGGGAGCTGTTTTTT.

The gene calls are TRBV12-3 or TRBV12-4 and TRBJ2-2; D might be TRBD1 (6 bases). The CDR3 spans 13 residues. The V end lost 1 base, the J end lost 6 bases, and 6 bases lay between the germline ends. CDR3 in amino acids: CASSLGQAGELFF. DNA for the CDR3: TGTGCCAGCAGTTTAGGACAGGCCGGGGAGCTGTTTTTT.

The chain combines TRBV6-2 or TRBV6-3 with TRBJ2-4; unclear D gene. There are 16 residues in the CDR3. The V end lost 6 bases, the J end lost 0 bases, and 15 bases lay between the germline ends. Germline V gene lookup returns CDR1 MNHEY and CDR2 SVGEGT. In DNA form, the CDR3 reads TGTGCCAGCAGCAAACGGGTTGCGGTAGCCAAAAACATTCAGTACTTC. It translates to CASSKRVAVAKNIQYF.

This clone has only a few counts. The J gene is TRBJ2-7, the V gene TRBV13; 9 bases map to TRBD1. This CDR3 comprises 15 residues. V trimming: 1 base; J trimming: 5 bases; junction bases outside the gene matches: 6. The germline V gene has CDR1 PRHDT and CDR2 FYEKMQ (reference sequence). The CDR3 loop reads CASSLDSQGADEQYF. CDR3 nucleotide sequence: TGTGCCAGCAGCTTAGACTCACAGGGGGCAGACGAGCAGTACTTC.

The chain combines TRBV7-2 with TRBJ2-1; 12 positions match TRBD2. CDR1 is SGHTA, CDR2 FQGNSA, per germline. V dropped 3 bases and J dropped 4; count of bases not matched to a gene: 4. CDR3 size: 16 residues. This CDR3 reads CASSFSLAGGYNEQFF. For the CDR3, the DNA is TGTGCCAGCAGCTTTTCTCTAGCGGGAGGGTACAATGAGCAGTTCTTC. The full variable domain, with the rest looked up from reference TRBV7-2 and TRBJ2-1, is GAGVSQSPSNKVTEKGKDVELRCDPISGHTALYWYRQSLGQGLEFLIYFQGNSAPDKSGLPSDRFSAERTGGSVSTLTIQRTQQEDSAVYLCASSFSLAGGYNEQFFGPGTRLTVL.

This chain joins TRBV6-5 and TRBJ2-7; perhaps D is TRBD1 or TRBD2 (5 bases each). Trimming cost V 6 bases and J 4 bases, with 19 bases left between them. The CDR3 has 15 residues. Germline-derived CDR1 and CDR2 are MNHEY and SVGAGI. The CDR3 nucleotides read TGTGCCAGCAGCGGCCCCCCCGGGGCCGATTACGAGCAGTACTTC. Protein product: CASSGPPGADYEQYF.

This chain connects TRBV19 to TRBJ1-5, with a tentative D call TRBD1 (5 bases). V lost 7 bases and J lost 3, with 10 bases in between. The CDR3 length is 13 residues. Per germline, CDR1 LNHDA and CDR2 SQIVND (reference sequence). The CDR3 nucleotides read TGTGCCAGTACCAGACAGAACAATCAGCCCCAGCATTTT. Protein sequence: CASTRQNNQPQHF.

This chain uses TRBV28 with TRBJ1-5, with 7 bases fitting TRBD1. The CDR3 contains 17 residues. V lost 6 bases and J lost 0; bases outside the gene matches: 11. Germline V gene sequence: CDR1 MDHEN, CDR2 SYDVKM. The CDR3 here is CASRPGTEIFSNQPQHF. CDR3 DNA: TGTGCCAGCAGACCCGGGACAGAGATTTTTAGCAATCAGCCCCAGCATTTT.

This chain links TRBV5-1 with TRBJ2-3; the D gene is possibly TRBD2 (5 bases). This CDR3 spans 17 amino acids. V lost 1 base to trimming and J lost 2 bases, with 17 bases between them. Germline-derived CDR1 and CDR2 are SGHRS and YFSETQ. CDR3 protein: CASSLSAGHKITDTQYF. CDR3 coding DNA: TGCGCCAGCAGCTTGTCGGCGGGTCATAAAATCACAGATACGCAGTATTTT.

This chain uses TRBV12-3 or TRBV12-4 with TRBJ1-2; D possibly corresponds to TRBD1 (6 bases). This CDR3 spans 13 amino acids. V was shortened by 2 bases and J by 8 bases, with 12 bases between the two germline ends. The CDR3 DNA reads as TGTGCCAGCAGTTTAACAGGGACTAGAGGCTACACCTTC. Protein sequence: CASSLTGTRGYTF.

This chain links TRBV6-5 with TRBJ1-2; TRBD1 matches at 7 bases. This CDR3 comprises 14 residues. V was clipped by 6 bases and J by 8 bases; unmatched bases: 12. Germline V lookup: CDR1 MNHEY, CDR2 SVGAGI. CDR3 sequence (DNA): TGTGCCAGCAGCCGGTCAAGACAGGGAGGCGGCTACACCTTC. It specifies CASSRSRQGGGYTF.

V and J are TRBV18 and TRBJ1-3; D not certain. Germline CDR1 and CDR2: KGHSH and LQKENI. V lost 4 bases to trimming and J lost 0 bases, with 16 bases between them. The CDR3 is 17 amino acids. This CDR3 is CASSQSEGPLSGNTIYF. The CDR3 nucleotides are TGTGCCAGCTCACAGTCGGAGGGCCCGCTCTCTGGAAACACCATATATTTT.

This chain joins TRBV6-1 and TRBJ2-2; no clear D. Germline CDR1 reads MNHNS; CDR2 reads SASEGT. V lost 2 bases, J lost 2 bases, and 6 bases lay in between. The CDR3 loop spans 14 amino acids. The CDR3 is CASSENANTGELFF. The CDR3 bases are TGTGCCAGCAGTGAAAACGCAAACACCGGGGAGCTGTTTTTT.

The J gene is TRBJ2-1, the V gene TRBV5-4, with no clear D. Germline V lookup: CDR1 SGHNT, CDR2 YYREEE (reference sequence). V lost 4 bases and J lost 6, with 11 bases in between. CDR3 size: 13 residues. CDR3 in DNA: TGTGCCAGCAGCCCCCGGGTGAGCAATGAGCAGTTCTTC. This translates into CASSPRVSNEQFF. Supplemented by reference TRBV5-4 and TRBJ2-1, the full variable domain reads ETGVTQSPTHLIKTRGQQVTLRCSSQSGHNTVSWYQQALGQGPQFIFQYYREEENGRGNFPPRFSGLQFPNYSSELNVNALELDDSALYLCASSPRVSNEQFFGPGTRLTVL.

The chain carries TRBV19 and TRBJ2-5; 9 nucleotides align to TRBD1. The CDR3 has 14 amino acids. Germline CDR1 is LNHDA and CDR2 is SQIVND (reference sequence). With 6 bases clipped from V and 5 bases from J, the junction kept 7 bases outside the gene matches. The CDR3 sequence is CASSMDRGRETQYF. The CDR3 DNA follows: TGTGCCAGTAGCATGGACAGGGGACGGGAGACCCAGTACTTC.

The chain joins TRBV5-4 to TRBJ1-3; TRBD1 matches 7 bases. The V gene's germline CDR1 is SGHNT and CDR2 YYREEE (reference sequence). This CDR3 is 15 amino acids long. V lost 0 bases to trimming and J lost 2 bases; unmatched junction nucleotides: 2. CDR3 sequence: CASSLGGTAGNTIYF. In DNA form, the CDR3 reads TGTGCCAGCAGCTTGGGGGGGACAGCTGGAAACACCATATATTTT.